Following are 19 T cell receptor beta chains from one sample sequenced in a study of blood T cell repertoires in COVID-19. The repertoire was sequenced with immunoSEQ multiplex PCR; TCRdb's copy has only in-frame clones and lacks some. The data show under 300,000 clones, with about nine tenths seen just once and about 6% held by the top ten. Specimen: PBMCs or T cells enriched from blood (not recorded which). The receptors stem from a woman aged 25 to 39 with acute COVID-19.

This chain connects TRBV7-9 to TRBJ2-7; perhaps TRBD1 as D (5 bases). The V end was cut by 2 bases, the J end by 0 bases, with 17 bases between. The CDR3 spans 17 residues. Germline values: CDR1 SEHNR, CDR2 FQNEAQ (reference sequence). The CDR3 bases are TGTGCCAGCAGCTTATTAGGGGTCGGCAGCGCCTCCTACGAGCAGTACTTC. This encodes CASSLLGVGSASYEQYF.

The chain couples TRBV27 to TRBJ2-3; 12 bases line up with TRBD2. This CDR3 has 15 amino acids. Germline V lookup: CDR1 MNHEY, CDR2 SMNVEV (reference sequence). V lost 4 bases, J lost 5 bases, and 4 bases stayed unmatched. CDR3 nucleotides: TGTGCCAGCAGTTCACCGGGACTAGCGGGAGATACGCAGTATTTT. It specifies CASSSPGLAGDTQYF.

V is TRBV5-1 and J is TRBJ2-1, with 7 bases fitting TRBD2. The CDR3 is 16 residues long. CDR1 and CDR2 (germline): SGHRS, YFSETQ. J was trimmed by 7 bases and V by 4 bases; bases with no gene match: 14. As DNA, the CDR3 is TGCGCCAGCAGCCCCAAACTAGCGAACCCACCAAATGAGCAGTTCTTC. It yields the protein CASSPKLANPPNEQFF.

This rearrangement joins TRBV20-1 to TRBJ1-5; 7 nucleotides match TRBD1. The germline gives CDR1 DFQATT, CDR2 SNEGSKA (reference sequence). The CDR3 covers 13 residues. The junction had 6 bases not matched to a gene; V was cut back by 3 bases and J by 7 bases. The CDR3, as DNA: TGCAGTGCTAGTTTAGGGGGCTCACAGCCCCAGCATTTT. Its translation is CSASLGGSQPQHF.

V usage is TRBV10-3 and J usage is TRBJ1-5; possibly TRBD1 for D (5 bases). Germline lookup yields CDR1 ENHRY and CDR2 SYGVKD. V was cut by 0 bases and J by 0 bases, with 12 bases left in between. The CDR3 spans 17 residues. The chain's CDR3 is CAISESRTLGSNQPQHF. The CDR3 bases are TGTGCCATCAGTGAGTCGAGGACACTGGGTAGCAATCAGCCCCAGCATTTT.

The genes are TRBV3-1 (or the pseudogene TRBV3-2) and TRBJ2-1; 7 nucleotides align to TRBD1. Germline V gene data show CDR1 as LGHDT and CDR2 as YNNKEL (reference sequence). V trimming: 5 bases; J trimming: 9 bases; junction bases outside the gene matches: 7. There are 13 residues in the CDR3. The CDR3 spells CASSLDRAPEQFF. CDR3 coding DNA: TGTGCCAGCAGCTTAGACAGGGCGCCTGAGCAGTTCTTC.

The gene calls are TRBV19 and TRBJ1-1; a possible D gene is TRBD1 (5 bases). CDR3 length: 16 residues. Germline V lookup: CDR1 LNHDA, CDR2 SQIVND (reference sequence). Trimming took off 1 base at V and 4 bases at J, with 16 bases between the two ends. The CDR3 sequence: CASSIGLDRIGTEAFF. CDR3 nucleotide sequence: TGTGCCAGTAGTATAGGTCTCGACAGAATTGGCACTGAAGCTTTCTTT.

V usage is TRBV2 and J usage is TRBJ1-2; D gene ambiguous. V shed 3 bases and J shed 4 bases, with 12 bases lying between them. The length of the CDR3 is 14 residues. Germline V gene data show CDR1 as SNHLY and CDR2 as FYNNEI. The CDR3 here is CASSDSATAYGYTF. CDR3 nucleotide sequence: TGTGCCAGCAGTGACAGTGCCACCGCCTATGGCTACACCTTC.

This clone was recorded a few times. This CDR3 is also generated by other DNA sequences in the sample. The V and J genes are TRBV7-3 and TRBJ1-1, with TRBD1 as a possible D gene (5 bases). Germline lookup yields CDR1 SGHTA and CDR2 FQGTGA. V dropped 4 bases and J dropped 1 base, with 7 bases sitting between them. The CDR3 length is 13 residues. CDR3: CASSSTGNTEAFF. The CDR3 DNA follows: TGTGCCAGCAGCTCTACAGGGAACACTGAAGCTTTCTTT.

The rearrangement joins TRBV4-1 to TRBJ1-2; TRBD1 agrees at 11 bases. CDR1 is MGHRA and CDR2 is YSYEKL in the germline V gene. Trimming at V came to 1 base and at J to 8 bases, leaving 6 bases not matched to a gene. This CDR3 is built from 15 residues. As DNA, the CDR3 is TGCGCCAGCAGCCAAGTGGGGACAGGGGGAGGAGGCTACACCTTC. Residues: CASSQVGTGGGGYTF.

The chain employs TRBV2 and TRBJ2-3; no definite D call. V was clipped by 5 bases and J by 5 bases, with 5 bases between them. Germline V gene data show CDR1 as SNHLY and CDR2 as FYNNEI. This CDR3 contains 11 residues. The CDR3 spells CASSPLDTQYF. CDR3 in DNA: TGTGCCAGCAGTCCTTTAGATACGCAGTATTTT.

The chain carries TRBV6-5 and TRBJ2-2; 7 bases match TRBD1. This CDR3 contains 14 residues. J gave up 3 bases and V 6 bases, and 4 bases lay outside the gene matches. From germline, CDR1 is MNHEY and CDR2 SVGAGI. Here the CDR3 reads CASRNRGDTGELFF. For the CDR3, the DNA is TGTGCCAGCAGAAACAGGGGAGACACCGGGGAGCTGTTTTTT.

The rearrangement uses TRBV2 and TRBJ2-2; no definite D call. The CDR3 is 14 residues long. V was cut by 4 bases and J by 2 bases, with 8 bases left in between. Germline CDR1 and CDR2: SNHLY and FYNNEI. The CDR3 region has the DNA TGTGCCAGCAGTGGCCAGGTTAACACCGGGGAGCTGTTTTTT. Translation gives CASSGQVNTGELFF.

This chain uses TRBV28 with TRBJ1-3, with a tentative D call TRBD1 (5 bases). V lost 1 base and J lost 4, with 11 bases in between. The CDR3 covers 15 residues. CDR1 is MDHEN, CDR2 SYDVKM, per germline. The CDR3 here is CASSLLQALGNTIYF. In DNA form, the CDR3 reads TGTGCCAGCAGTTTATTACAGGCTTTAGGAAACACCATATATTTT.

A note on this clone: Other DNA sequences in this sample translate to the same CDR3. The chain uses TRBV5-4 and TRBJ1-6; a weak D match, TRBD1 (5 bases). The germline V gene has CDR1 SGHNT and CDR2 YYREEE (reference sequence). The CDR3 runs to 17 residues. V was pared by 1 base and J by 0 bases, with 11 bases between. The CDR3 here is CASSLFFGGSYNSPLHF. The CDR3 region has the DNA TGTGCCAGCAGCTTGTTCTTCGGGGGCTCCTATAATTCACCCCTCCACTTT.

J is TRBJ2-7 and V is TRBV21-1; the D call of TRBD2 is as the table states it, not checked on the DNA. TRBV21-1 is shown as a pseudogene. CDR3 size: 15 residues. The CDR3 here is CASSTPGGALYEQYF. The CDR3 DNA is TGTGCCAGCAGCACGCCGGGGGGAGCACTCTACGAGCAGTACTTC.

The chain carries TRBV18 and TRBJ1-1, with 7 bases lining up with TRBD1. Looked up from germline, CDR1 is KGHSH and CDR2 is LQKENI. With V trimmed by 6 bases and J by 7 bases, 14 bases remained unmatched. The CDR3 spans 15 residues. In nucleotides, the CDR3 is TGTGCCAGCTCCCCTGGGACAGACCCGGCCCGTGAAGCTTTCTTT. Encoded protein: CASSPGTDPAREAFF.

This clone was seen only once. This chain connects TRBV5-4 to TRBJ2-7, with D maybe TRBD2 (6 bases). V lost 4 bases, J lost 5 bases, and 16 bases lay in between. Germline lookup yields CDR1 SGHNT and CDR2 YYREEE (reference sequence). This CDR3 is 14 amino acids long. The DNA for the CDR3 is TGTGCCAGCAGCCTTTTTAGCGGTGGCGACGAGCAGTACTTC. Amino acids: CASSLFSGGDEQYF. Looking up the rest from reference TRBV5-4 and TRBJ2-7 gives the full variable domain: ETGVTQSPTHLIKTRGQQVTLRCSSQSGHNTVSWYQQALGQGPQFIFQYYREEENGRGNFPPRFSGLQFPNYSSELNVNALELDDSALYLCASSLFSGGDEQYFGPGTRLTVT.

This CDR3 is CASRTSGDGEKLFF. CDR3 bases: TGTGCCAGCAGAACTTCAGGGGATGGCGAAAAACTGTTTTTT. The rearrangement uses TRBV2 and TRBJ1-4; D possibly corresponds to TRBD1 (6 bases). Trimming removed 6 bases from V and 8 bases from J, with 16 bases in between. The germline CDR1 and CDR2 sequences are SNHLY and FYNNEI. The CDR3 totals 14 residues.